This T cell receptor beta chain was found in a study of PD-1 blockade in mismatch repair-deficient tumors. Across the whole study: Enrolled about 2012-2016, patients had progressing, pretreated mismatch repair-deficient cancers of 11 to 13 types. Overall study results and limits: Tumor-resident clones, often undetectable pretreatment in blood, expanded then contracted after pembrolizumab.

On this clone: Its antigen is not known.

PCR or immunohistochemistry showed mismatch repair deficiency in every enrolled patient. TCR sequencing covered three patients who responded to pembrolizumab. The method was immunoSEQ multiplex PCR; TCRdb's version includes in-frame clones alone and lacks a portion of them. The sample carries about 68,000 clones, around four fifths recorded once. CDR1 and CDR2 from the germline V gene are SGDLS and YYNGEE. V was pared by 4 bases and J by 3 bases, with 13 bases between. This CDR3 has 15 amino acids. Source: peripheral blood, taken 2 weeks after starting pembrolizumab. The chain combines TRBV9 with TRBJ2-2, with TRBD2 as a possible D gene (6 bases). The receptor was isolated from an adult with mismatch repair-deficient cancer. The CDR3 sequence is CASSLRDSYTGELFF. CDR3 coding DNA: TGTGCCAGCAGCTTGCGGGACTCCTACACCGGGGAGCTGTTTTTT.